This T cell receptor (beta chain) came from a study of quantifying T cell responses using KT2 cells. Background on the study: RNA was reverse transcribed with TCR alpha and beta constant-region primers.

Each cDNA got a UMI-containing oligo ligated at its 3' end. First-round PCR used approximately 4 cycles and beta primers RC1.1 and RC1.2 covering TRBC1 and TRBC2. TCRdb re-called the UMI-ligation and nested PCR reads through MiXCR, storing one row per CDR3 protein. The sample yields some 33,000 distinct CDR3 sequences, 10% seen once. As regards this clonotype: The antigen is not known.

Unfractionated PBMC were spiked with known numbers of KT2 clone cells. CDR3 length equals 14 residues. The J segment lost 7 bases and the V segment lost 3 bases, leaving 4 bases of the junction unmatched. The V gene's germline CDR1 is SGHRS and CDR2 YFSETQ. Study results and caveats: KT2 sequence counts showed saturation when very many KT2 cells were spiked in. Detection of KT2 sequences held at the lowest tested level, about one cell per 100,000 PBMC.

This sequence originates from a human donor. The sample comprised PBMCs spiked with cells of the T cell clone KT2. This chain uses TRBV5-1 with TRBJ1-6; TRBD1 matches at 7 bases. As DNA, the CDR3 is TGCGCCAGCAGCTCCGGGACAGCAAATTCACCCCTCCACTTT. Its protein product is CASSSGTANSPLHF.